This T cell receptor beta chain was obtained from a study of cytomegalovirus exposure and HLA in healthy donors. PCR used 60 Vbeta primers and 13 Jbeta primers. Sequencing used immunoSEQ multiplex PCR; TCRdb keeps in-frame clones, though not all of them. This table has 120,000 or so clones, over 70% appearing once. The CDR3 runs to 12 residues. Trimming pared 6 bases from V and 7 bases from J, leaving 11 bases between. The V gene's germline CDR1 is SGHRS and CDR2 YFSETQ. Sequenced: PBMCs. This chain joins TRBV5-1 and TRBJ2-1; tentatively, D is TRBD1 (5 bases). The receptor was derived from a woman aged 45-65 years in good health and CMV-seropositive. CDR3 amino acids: CASNQGSNEQFF. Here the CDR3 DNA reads TGCGCCAGCAATCAGGGATCGAATGAGCAGTTCTTC.